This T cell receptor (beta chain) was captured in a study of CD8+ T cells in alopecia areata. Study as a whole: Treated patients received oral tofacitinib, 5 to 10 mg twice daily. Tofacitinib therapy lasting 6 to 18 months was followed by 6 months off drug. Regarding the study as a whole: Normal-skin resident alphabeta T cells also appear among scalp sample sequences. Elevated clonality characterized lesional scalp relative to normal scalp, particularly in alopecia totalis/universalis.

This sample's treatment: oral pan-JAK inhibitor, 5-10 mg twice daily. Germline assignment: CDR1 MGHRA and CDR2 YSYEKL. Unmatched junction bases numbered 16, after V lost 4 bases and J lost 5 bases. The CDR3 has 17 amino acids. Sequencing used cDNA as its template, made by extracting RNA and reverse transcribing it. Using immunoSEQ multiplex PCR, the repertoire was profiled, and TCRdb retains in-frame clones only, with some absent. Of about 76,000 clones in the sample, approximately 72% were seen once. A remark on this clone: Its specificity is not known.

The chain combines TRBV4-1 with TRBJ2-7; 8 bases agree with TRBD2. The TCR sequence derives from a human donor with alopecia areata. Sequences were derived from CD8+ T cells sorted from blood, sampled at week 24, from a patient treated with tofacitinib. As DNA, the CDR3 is TGCGCCAGCAGCCTATCACACGGGCGACTAGCGCTCGACGAGCAGTACTTC. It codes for CASSLSHGRLALDEQYF.